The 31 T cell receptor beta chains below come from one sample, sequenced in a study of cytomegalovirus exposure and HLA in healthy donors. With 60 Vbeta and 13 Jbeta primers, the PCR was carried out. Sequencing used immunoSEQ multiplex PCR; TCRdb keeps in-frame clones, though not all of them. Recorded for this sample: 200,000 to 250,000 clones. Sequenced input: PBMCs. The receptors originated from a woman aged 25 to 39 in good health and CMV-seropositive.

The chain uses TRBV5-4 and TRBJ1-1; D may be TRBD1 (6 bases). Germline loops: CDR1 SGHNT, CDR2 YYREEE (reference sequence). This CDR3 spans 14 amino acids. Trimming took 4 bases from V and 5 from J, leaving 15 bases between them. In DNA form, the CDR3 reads TGTGCCAGCAGCCCCGGGGGGGCGAAAACTGAAGCTTTCTTT. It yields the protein CASSPGGAKTEAFF.

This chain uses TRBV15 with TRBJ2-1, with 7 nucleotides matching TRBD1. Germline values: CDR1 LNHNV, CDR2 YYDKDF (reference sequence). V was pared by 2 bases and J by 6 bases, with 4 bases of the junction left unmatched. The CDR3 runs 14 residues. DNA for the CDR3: TGTGCCACCAGCAGACGACAGGGCCGCAATGAGCAGTTCTTC. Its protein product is CATSRRQGRNEQFF.

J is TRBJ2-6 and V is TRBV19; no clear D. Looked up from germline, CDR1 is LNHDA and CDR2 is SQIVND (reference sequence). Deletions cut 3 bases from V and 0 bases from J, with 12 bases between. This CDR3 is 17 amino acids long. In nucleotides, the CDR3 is TGTGCCAGTAGTATTGGGTGGAGTTACTCTGGGGCCAACGTCCTGACTTTC. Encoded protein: CASSIGWSYSGANVLTF.

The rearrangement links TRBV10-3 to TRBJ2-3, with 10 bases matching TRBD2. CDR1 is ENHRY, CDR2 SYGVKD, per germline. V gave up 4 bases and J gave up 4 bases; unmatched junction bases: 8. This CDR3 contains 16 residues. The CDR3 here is CAISVKAGGQSDTQYF. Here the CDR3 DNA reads TGTGCCATCAGTGTAAAAGCGGGGGGGCAATCAGATACGCAGTATTTT.

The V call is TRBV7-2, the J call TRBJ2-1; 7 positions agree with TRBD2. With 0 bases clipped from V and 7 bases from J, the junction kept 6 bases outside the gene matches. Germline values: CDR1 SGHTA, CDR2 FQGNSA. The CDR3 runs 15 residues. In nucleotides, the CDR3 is TGTGCCAGCAGCTTAGCGGGAGGGCCGGGGAATGAGCAGTTCTTC. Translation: CASSLAGGPGNEQFF.

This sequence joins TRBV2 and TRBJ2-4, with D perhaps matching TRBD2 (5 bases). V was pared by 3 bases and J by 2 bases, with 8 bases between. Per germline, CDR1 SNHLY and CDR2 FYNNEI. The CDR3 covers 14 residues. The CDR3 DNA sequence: TGTGCCAGCAGTGATGCGGGTTCCAAAAACATTCAGTACTTC. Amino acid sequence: CASSDAGSKNIQYF.

The CDR3 loop reads CASSSGLAGHTDTQYF. DNA of the CDR3: TGTGCCAGCAGTTCCGGACTAGCGGGACACACAGATACGCAGTATTTT. This chain joins TRBV27 and TRBJ2-3; TRBD2 aligns across 12 bases. Germline loops: CDR1 MNHEY, CDR2 SMNVEV (reference sequence). The CDR3 covers 16 residues. Trimming at V came to 4 bases and at J to 2 bases, leaving 4 bases not matched to a gene.

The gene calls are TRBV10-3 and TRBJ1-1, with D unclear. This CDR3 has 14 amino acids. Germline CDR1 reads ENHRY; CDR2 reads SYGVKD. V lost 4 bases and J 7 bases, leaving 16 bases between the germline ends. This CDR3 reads CAISATQPRVEAFF. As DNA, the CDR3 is TGTGCCATCAGTGCGACCCAACCTCGGGTTGAAGCTTTCTTT.

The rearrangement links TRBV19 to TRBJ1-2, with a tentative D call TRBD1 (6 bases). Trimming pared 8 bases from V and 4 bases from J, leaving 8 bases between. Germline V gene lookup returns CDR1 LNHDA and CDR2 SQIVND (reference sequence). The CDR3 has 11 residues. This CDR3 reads CASGGAYGYTF. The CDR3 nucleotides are TGTGCCAGTGGGGGGGCCTATGGCTACACCTTC.

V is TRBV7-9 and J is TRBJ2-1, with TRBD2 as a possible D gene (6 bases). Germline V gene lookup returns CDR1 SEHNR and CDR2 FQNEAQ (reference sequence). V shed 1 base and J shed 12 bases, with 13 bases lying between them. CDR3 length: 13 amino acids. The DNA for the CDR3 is TGTGCCAGCAGCTTAGGCGGGACCGGAGGGCAGTTCTTC. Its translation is CASSLGGTGGQFF.

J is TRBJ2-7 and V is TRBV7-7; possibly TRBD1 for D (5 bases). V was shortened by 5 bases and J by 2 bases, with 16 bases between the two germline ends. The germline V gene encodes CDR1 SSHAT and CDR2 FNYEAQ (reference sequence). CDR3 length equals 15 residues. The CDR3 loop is CASSLEDSPTYEQYF. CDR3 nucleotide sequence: TGTGCCAGCAGCCTCGAAGACAGCCCCACCTACGAGCAGTACTTC.

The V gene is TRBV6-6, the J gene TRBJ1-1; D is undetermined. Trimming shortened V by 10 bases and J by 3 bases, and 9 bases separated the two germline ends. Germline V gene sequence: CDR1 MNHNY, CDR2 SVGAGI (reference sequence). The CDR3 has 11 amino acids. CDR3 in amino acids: CATRRDTEAFF. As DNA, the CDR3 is TGTGCCACCCGGCGGGACACTGAAGCTTTCTTT.

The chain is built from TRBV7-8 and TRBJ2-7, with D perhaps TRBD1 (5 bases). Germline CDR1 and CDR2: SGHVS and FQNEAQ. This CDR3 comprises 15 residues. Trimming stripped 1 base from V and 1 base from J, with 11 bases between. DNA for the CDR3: TGTGCCAGCAGCTTAGTCGGGCAGGGTTCCTACGAGCAGTACTTC. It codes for CASSLVGQGSYEQYF. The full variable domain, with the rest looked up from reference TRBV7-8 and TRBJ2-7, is GAGVSQSPRYKVAKRGQDVALRCDPISGHVSLFWYQQALGQGPEFLTYFQNEAQLDKSGLPSDRFFAERPEGSVSTLKIQRTQQEDSAVYLCASSLVGQGSYEQYFGPGTRLTVT.

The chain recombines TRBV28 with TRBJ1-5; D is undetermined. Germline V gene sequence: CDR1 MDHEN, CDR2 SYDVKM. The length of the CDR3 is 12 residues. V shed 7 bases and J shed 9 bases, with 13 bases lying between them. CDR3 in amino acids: CASMEVGTPQHF. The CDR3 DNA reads TGTGCCAGCATGGAGGTCGGAACGCCCCAGCATTTT.

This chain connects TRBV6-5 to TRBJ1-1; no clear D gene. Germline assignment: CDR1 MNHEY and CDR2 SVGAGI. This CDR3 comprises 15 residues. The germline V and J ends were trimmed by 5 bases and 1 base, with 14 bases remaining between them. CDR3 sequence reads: CASSAGARGNTEAFF. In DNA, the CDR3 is TGTGCCAGCAGTGCAGGCGCCCGTGGGAACACTGAAGCTTTCTTT.

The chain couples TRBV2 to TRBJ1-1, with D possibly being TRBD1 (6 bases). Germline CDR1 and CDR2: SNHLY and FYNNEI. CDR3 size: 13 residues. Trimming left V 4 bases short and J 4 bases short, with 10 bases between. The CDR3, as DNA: TGTGCCAGCAGTGCTCAAGGGGGCACTGAAGCTTTCTTT. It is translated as CASSAQGGTEAFF.

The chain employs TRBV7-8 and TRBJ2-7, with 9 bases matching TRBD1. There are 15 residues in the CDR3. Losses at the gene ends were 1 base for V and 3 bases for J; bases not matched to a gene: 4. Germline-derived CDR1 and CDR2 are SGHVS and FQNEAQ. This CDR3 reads CASSLGQGGFYEQYF. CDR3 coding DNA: TGTGCCAGCAGCTTAGGACAGGGGGGGTTCTACGAGCAGTACTTC.

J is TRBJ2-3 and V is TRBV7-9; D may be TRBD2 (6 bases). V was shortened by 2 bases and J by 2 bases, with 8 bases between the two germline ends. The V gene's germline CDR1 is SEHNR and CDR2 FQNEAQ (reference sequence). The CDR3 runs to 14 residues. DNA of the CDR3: TGTGCCAGCAGCTTATCGGGAGTCACAGATACGCAGTATTTT. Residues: CASSLSGVTDTQYF.

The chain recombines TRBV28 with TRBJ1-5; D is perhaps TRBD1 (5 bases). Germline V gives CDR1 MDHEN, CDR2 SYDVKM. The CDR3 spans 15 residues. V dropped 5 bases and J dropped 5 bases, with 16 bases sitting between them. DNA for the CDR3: TGTGCCAGCAGTAGGGGCCTCGGAGGGGATCAGCCCCAGCATTTT. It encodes CASSRGLGGDQPQHF.

CDR3 region: CASSSDQETQYF. The CDR3 DNA follows: TGTGCCAGTAGTAGCGACCAAGAGACCCAGTACTTC. The chain has TRBV19 and TRBJ2-5; D not certain. CDR3 length: 12 residues. V lost 4 bases and J 0 bases, leaving 3 bases between the germline ends. Germline CDR1 LNHDA, CDR2 SQIVND (reference sequence).

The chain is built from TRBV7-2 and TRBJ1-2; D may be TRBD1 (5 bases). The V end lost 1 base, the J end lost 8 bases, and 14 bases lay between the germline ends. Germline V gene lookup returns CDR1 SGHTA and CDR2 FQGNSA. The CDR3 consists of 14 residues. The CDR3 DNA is TGTGCCAGCAGCTTAGATCGGGGGTTGAAAGGCTACACCTTC. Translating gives CASSLDRGLKGYTF.

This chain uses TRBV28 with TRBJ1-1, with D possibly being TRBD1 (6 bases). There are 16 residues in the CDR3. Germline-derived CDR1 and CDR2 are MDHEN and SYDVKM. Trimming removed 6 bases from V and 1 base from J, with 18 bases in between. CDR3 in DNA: TGTGCCAGCAGGACCCTGGGGGGGGGCCGGAACACTGAAGCTTTCTTT. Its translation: CASRTLGGGRNTEAFF.

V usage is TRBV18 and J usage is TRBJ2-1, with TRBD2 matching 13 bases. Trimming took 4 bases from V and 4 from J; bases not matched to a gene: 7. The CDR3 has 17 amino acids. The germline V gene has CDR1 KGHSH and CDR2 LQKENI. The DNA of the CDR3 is TGTGCCAGCTCACAACTAGCGGGAGGGCCGGGTTACAATGAGCAGTTCTTC. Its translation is CASSQLAGGPGYNEQFF.

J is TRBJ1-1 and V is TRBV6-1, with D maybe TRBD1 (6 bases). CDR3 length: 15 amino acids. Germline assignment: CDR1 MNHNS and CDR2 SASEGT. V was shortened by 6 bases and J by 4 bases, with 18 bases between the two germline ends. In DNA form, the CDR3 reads TGTGCCAGCAGGAGGGTGGGGGCGGATGGCACTGAAGCTTTCTTT. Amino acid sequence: CASRRVGADGTEAFF.

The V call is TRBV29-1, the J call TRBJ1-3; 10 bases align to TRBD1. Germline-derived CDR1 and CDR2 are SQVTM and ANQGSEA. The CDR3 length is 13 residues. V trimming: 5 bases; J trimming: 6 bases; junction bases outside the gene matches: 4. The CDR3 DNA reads TGCAGCGTTCGGACAGGGGGTACAAACACCATATATTTT. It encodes CSVRTGGTNTIYF. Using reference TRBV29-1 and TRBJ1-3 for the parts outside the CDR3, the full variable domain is SAVISQKPSRDICQRGTSLTIQCQVDSQVTMMFWYRQQPGQSLTLIATANQGSEATYESGFVIDKFPISRPNLTFSTLTVSNMSPEDSSIYLCSVRTGGTNTIYFGEGSWLTVV.

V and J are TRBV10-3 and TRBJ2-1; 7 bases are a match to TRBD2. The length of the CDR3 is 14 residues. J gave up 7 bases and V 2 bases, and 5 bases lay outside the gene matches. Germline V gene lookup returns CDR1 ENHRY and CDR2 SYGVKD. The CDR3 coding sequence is TGTGCCATCAGTGAGCGGGAGGCCGGGAATGAGCAGTTCTTC. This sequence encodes CAISEREAGNEQFF.

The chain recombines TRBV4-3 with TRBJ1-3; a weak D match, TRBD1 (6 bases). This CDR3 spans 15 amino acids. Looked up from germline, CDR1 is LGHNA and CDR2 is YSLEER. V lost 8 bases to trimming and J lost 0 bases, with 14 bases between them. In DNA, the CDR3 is TGCGCCAGCCGTCGGACAGCGAGCTCTGGAAACACCATATATTTT. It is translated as CASRRTASSGNTIYF.

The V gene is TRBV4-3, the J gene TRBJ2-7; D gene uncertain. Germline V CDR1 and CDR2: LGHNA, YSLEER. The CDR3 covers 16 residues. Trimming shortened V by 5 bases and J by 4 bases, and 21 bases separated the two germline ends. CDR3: CASSSQPIGDLYEQYF. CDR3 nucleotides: TGCGCCAGCAGCTCTCAGCCCATAGGAGACCTATACGAGCAGTACTTC.

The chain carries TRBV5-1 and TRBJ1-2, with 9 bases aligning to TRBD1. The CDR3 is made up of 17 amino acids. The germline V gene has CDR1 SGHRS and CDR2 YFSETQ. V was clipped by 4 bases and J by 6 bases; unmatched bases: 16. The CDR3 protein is CASSLRLPGQGGDGYTF. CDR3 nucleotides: TGCGCCAGCAGCCTAAGATTACCGGGACAGGGAGGTGATGGCTACACCTTC.

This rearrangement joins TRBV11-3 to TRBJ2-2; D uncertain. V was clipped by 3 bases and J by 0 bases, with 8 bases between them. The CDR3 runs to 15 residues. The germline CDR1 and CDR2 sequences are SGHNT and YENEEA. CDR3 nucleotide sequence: TGTGCCAGCAGCTTGGGCTATTCGAACACCGGGGAGCTGTTTTTT. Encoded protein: CASSLGYSNTGELFF.

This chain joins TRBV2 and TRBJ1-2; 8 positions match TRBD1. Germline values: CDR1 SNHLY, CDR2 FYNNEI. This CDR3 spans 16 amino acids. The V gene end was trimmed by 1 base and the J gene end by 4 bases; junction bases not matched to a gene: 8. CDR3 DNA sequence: TGTGCCAGCAGTGAAGAGGCCAGGGGGCATAGCTATGGCTACACCTTC. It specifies CASSEEARGHSYGYTF.